What follows are 29 T cell receptor beta chains derived from one specimen sequenced in a study of patients and donors after allogeneic stem cell transplantation. One entry per CDR3 protein, called by TCRdb with MiXCR from the RT-PCR reads. The table includes about 960,000 distinct CDR3 sequences, approximately 18% detected once. The sample taken for sequencing was blood, either unsorted or a sorted T cell fraction (not recorded which). The receptor set was obtained from a human donor who was either an allogeneic HSCT recipient or a stem cell or donor lymphocyte infusion donor (not recorded which). It is not recorded whose cells these are; they may come from a transplant donor.

The V gene is TRBV24-1, the J gene TRBJ1-5, with D hard to call. The CDR3 spans 18 residues. V lost 2 bases to trimming and J lost 5 bases, with 21 bases between them. Germline assignment: CDR1 KGHDR and CDR2 SFDVKD. CDR3 protein: CATSDSGRASYRHQPQHF. The CDR3 DNA reads TGTGCCACCAGTGATTCCGGGAGGGCGTCATATCGTCATCAGCCCCAGCATTTT.

The chain combines TRBV12-5 with TRBJ1-2, with 7 bases fitting TRBD1. V shed 1 base and J 10 bases; nucleotides not matched to a gene: 9. The CDR3 covers 14 residues. Germline CDR1 reads LGHNT; CDR2 reads FRNRAP. DNA for the CDR3: TGTGCTAGTGGTTTGGAACAGGGGATAGGGGACTACACCTTC. This sequence encodes CASGLEQGIGDYTF.

The gene calls are TRBV30 and TRBJ2-2, with a possible D match to TRBD1 (5 bases). There are 13 residues in the CDR3. V shed 3 bases and J shed 6 bases, with 11 bases lying between them. Germline V gene lookup returns CDR1 GTSNPN and CDR2 SVGIG (reference sequence). In nucleotides, the CDR3 is TGTGCCTGGAGCCCTGTGGGGCCCGGGGAGCTGTTTTTT. Translated, it gives CAWSPVGPGELFF.

This clonotype was counted many times. V is TRBV6-5 and J is TRBJ1-1; the match to TRBD1 covers 7 bases. Looked up from germline, CDR1 is MNHEY and CDR2 is SVGAGI. The CDR3 length is 15 residues. Unmatched junction bases numbered 6, after V lost 3 bases and J lost 2 bases. The CDR3 is CASSYFGTANTEAFF. CDR3 DNA sequence: TGTGCCAGCAGTTATTTCGGGACAGCCAACACTGAAGCTTTCTTT.

This clonotype came up a few times. The chain carries TRBV5-5 and TRBJ2-7, with D perhaps being TRBD1 or TRBD2 (6 bases each). The germline V gene has CDR1 SGHKS and CDR2 YYEKEE (reference sequence). The germline V and J ends were trimmed by 5 bases and 5 bases, with 20 bases remaining between them. The CDR3 loop spans 15 amino acids. The CDR3 nucleotides read TGTGCCAGCAGGTTCGAAGGAATGGGGGGCGACGAGCAGTACTTC. This sequence encodes CASRFEGMGGDEQYF.

This clonotype appeared a few times. The chain recombines TRBV20-1 with TRBJ2-3, with a weak D call TRBD2 (5 bases). V was cut by 3 bases and J by 2 bases, with 9 bases left in between. The CDR3 runs to 13 residues. From germline, CDR1 is DFQATT and CDR2 SNEGSKA (reference sequence). The CDR3, as DNA: TGCAGTGCTAGGTGGCGGGCCACAGATACGCAGTATTTT. Its translation is CSARWRATDTQYF.

The CDR3 is CSAGYGVGQDGGTEAFF. In nucleotides, the CDR3 is TGCAGTGCTGGGTACGGAGTGGGACAGGACGGCGGCACTGAAGCTTTCTTT. The gene calls are TRBV20-1 and TRBJ1-1; 8 bases match TRBD1. V gave up 5 bases and J gave up 4 bases; unmatched junction bases: 18. The CDR3 is made up of 17 amino acids. Germline V gene data show CDR1 as DFQATT and CDR2 as SNEGSKA (reference sequence).

This chain connects TRBV9 to TRBJ2-1; 7 bases line up with TRBD2. V shed 0 bases and J 9 bases; nucleotides not matched to a gene: 9. This CDR3 spans 15 amino acids. CDR1 SGDLS and CDR2 YYNGEE come from the germline V gene. CDR3 residues: CASSVAGAPGGEQFF. CDR3 nucleotides: TGTGCCAGCAGCGTAGCCGGAGCTCCGGGGGGTGAGCAGTTCTTC. Looking up the rest from reference TRBV9 and TRBJ2-1 gives the full variable domain: DSGVTQTPKHLITATGQRVTLRCSPRSGDLSVYWYQQSLDQGLQFLIQYYNGEERAKGNILERFSAQQFPDLHSELNLSSLELGDSALYFCASSVAGAPGGEQFFGPGTRLTVL.

J is TRBJ2-5 and V is TRBV24-1; 10 bases are a match to TRBD2. Trimming cost V 9 bases and J 2 bases; bases outside gene matches: 5. From germline, CDR1 is KGHDR and CDR2 SFDVKD. The CDR3 contains 14 residues. The CDR3 DNA reads as TGTGCCACCCGGGGAGCGGGGGGGCAAGAGACCCAGTACTTC. This translates into CATRGAGGQETQYF.

The chain uses TRBV2 and TRBJ2-3, with 7 bases lining up with TRBD1. The V gene end was trimmed by 6 bases and the J gene end by 0 bases; junction bases not matched to a gene: 9. Germline CDR1 reads SNHLY; CDR2 reads FYNNEI. CDR3 length: 16 residues. CDR3 residues: CASRSGTATSTDTQYF. The CDR3 coding sequence is TGTGCCAGCAGATCCGGGACAGCCACTAGCACAGATACGCAGTATTTT.

The chain has TRBV9 and TRBJ2-5; TRBD2 matches at 12 bases. The CDR3 runs 17 residues. The germline V gene has CDR1 SGDLS and CDR2 YYNGEE. The V gene end was trimmed by 0 bases and the J gene end by 4 bases; junction bases not matched to a gene: 7. The DNA of the CDR3 is TGTGCCAGCAGCGTAGGTCCGACTAGCGGGAGCAGAGAGACCCAGTACTTC. As protein: CASSVGPTSGSRETQYF.

The V and J genes are TRBV10-2 and TRBJ2-1; 7 bases are a match to TRBD1. V lost 2 bases to trimming and J lost 12 bases; unmatched junction nucleotides: 4. Germline CDR1 WSHSY, CDR2 SAAADI. The CDR3 runs to 12 residues. Written as DNA, the CDR3 is TGCGCCAGCAGTGAGCCGACAGGGTGGCAGTTCTTC. Protein: CASSEPTGWQFF.

This clonotype has just a few counts. V and J are TRBV12-3 or TRBV12-4 and TRBJ1-2; 10 bases are shared with TRBD1. This CDR3 contains 14 residues. V gave up 6 bases and J gave up 4 bases; unmatched junction bases: 5. The CDR3 bases are TGTGCCAGCAGGGCGACAGGGGGCGCCTATGGCTACACCTTC. Residues: CASRATGGAYGYTF.

The V gene is TRBV12-3 or TRBV12-4, the J gene TRBJ1-5; possibly TRBD1 for D (5 bases). The ends were cut back, 7 bases at V and 4 bases at J, with 14 bases in the middle. This CDR3 spans 14 amino acids. CDR3 in amino acids: CASTEGRGNQPQHF. The CDR3 nucleotides are TGTGCCAGCACCGAGGGGAGGGGTAATCAGCCCCAGCATTTT.

This clonotype was counted a few times. The chain has TRBV7-9 and TRBJ1-1; D might be TRBD1 (6 bases). Trimming pared 0 bases from V and 4 bases from J, leaving 12 bases between. Per the germline V gene, CDR1 is SEHNR and CDR2 is FQNEAQ (reference sequence). CDR3 length: 15 amino acids. In DNA form, the CDR3 reads TGTGCCAGCAGCTTAGCGGGGACACCTTTCACTGAAGCTTTCTTT. This encodes CASSLAGTPFTEAFF.

The rearrangement joins TRBV20-1 to TRBJ1-2; D perhaps matches TRBD1 (6 bases). Germline V gene lookup returns CDR1 DFQATT and CDR2 SNEGSKA (reference sequence). V was pared by 3 bases and J by 5 bases, with 13 bases between. The CDR3 spans 13 residues. CDR3 sequence (DNA): TGCAGTGCTAGTATCAGGGGCTCTTATGGCTACACCTTC. Translation gives CSASIRGSYGYTF.

The V call is TRBV6-1, the J call TRBJ2-7; maybe TRBD1 (5 bases). The germline V and J ends were trimmed by 6 bases and 3 bases, with 12 bases remaining between them. This CDR3 is 13 amino acids long. Germline V gene lookup returns CDR1 MNHNS and CDR2 SASEGT. The CDR3 coding sequence is TGTGCCAGCAGAGACCCAGGGAACTACGAGCAGTACTTC. Its protein product is CASRDPGNYEQYF.

The V gene is TRBV19, the J gene TRBJ2-1; D uncertain. The germline CDR1 and CDR2 sequences are LNHDA and SQIVND (reference sequence). V gave up 5 bases and J gave up 5 bases, with 10 bases separating them. The CDR3 consists of 13 residues. The CDR3 DNA sequence: TGTGCCAGTAGTCCCGTCGTAGACAATGAGCAGTTCTTC. It codes for CASSPVVDNEQFF.

On this clonotype itself: The CDR3 end shows no conserved phenylalanine or tryptophan, and so a read error is likely. The rearrangement uses TRBV24-1 and TRBJ2-3; TRBD1 matches 9 bases. Germline loops: CDR1 KGHDR, CDR2 SFDVKD. The CDR3 is made up of 18 amino acids. The junction had 16 bases not matched to a gene; V was cut back by 4 bases and J by 6 bases. CDR3 DNA: TGTGCCACCAGTGACCCTTCCGGGACAGGGCGATCCAGGGATACGCAGTATTAT. This gives the protein CATSDPSGTGRSRDTQYY.

This clonotype has only a few counts. The chain couples TRBV5-1 to TRBJ2-7, with 7 bases aligning to TRBD2. Germline CDR1 is SGHRS and CDR2 is YFSETQ. V shed 8 bases and J 2 bases; nucleotides not matched to a gene: 13. The CDR3 is 15 residues long. DNA of the CDR3: TGCGCCAGTCGGGGGGACCTAGCGAGAACCTACGAGCAGTACTTC. It yields the protein CASRGDLARTYEQYF. Supplemented by reference TRBV5-1 and TRBJ2-7, the full variable domain reads KAGVTQTPRYLIKTRGQQVTLSCSPISGHRSVSWYQQTPGQGLQFLFEYFSETQRNKGNFPGRFSGRQFSNSRSEMNVSTLELGDSALYLCASRGDLARTYEQYFGPGTRLTVT.

This clonotype was picked up a small number of times. The rearrangement links TRBV7-2 to TRBJ2-3; 12 positions match TRBD2. This CDR3 has 16 amino acids. Unmatched junction bases numbered 9, after V lost 2 bases and J lost 9 bases. Germline-derived CDR1 and CDR2 are SGHTA and FQGNSA. CDR3 loop: CASSLPSGRASGTQYF. CDR3 nucleotides: TGTGCCAGCAGCTTACCTAGCGGGAGGGCCTCGGGGACGCAGTATTTT.

The genes are TRBV25-1 and TRBJ2-1, with 14 bases identical to TRBD2. Germline values: CDR1 MGHDK, CDR2 SYGVNS. Trimming took 2 bases from V and 5 from J; bases not matched to a gene: 2. The CDR3 is made up of 16 amino acids. Written as DNA, the CDR3 is TGTGCCAGCAGTGAACCGGGACTAGCGGGAGACAATGAGCAGTTCTTC. Translated, it gives CASSEPGLAGDNEQFF. Full variable domain (outside the CDR3, taken from reference TRBV25-1 and TRBJ2-1): EADIYQTPRYLVIGTGKKITLECSQTMGHDKMYWYQQDPGMELHLIHYSYGVNSTEKGDLSSESTVSRIRTEHFPLTLESARPSHTSQYLCASSEPGLAGDNEQFFGPGTRLTVL.

This chain uses TRBV5-1 with TRBJ2-7, with 11 bases fitting TRBD1. From germline, CDR1 is SGHRS and CDR2 YFSETQ. V lost 0 bases and J lost 5; bases outside the gene matches: 4. This CDR3 has 15 amino acids. The chain's CDR3 is CASSLVSGQGDEQYF. Here the CDR3 DNA reads TGCGCCAGCAGCTTGGTATCGGGACAGGGGGACGAGCAGTACTTC.

This clonotype has more than one count but fewer than ten. The genes are TRBV6-1 and TRBJ1-1, with 7 bases matching TRBD1. V shed 6 bases, J shed 2 bases, and the junction held 12 bases outside the gene matches. This CDR3 is 16 amino acids long. Germline CDR1 reads MNHNS; CDR2 reads SASEGT. CDR3 sequence: CASSIITGDPNTEAFF. CDR3 in DNA: TGTGCCAGCAGCATTATAACAGGGGACCCAAACACTGAAGCTTTCTTT.

V is TRBV10-3 and J is TRBJ2-3, with D possibly being TRBD1 (6 bases). The CDR3 length is 16 residues. CDR1 and CDR2 (germline): ENHRY, SYGVKD. V gave up 4 bases and J gave up 4 bases, with 18 bases separating them. CDR3 DNA: TGTGCCATCAGTGGAGCATACAGGGCTTTGCCAGATACGCAGTATTTT. Protein: CAISGAYRALPDTQYF.

CDR3 sequence (DNA): TGCAGCGCCGGACAGGGGACCCATGAGCAGTTCTTC. It translates to CSAGQGTHEQFF. The chain joins TRBV29-1 to TRBJ2-1; TRBD1 agrees at 9 bases. Germline CDR1 SQVTM, CDR2 ANQGSEA. The length of the CDR3 is 12 residues. J lost 8 bases, V lost 7 bases, and 6 bases had no gene match.

The chain recombines TRBV10-3 with TRBJ1-6, with D maybe TRBD1 (6 bases). The CDR3 totals 17 residues. V was shortened by 5 bases and J by 1 base, with 15 bases between the two germline ends. Per the germline V gene, CDR1 is ENHRY and CDR2 is SYGVKD. The CDR3 loop is CAISKQGIESYNSPLHF. CDR3 DNA sequence: TGTGCCATCAGTAAACAGGGTATAGAATCCTATAATTCACCCCTCCACTTT.

This clonotype was seen a few times. V gene TRBV30 combines with J gene TRBJ1-4; D gene uncertain. Germline assignment: CDR1 GTSNPN and CDR2 SVGIG (reference sequence). CDR3 length: 14 residues. The V gene lost 1 base and the J gene lost 0 bases, with 6 bases spanning the gap. In DNA form, the CDR3 reads TGTGCCTGGAGTGCCCAATCAACTAATGAAAAACTGTTTTTT. This codes for CAWSAQSTNEKLFF.

The rearrangement joins TRBV6-1 to TRBJ2-1; D remains ambiguous. The CDR3 consists of 14 residues. CDR1 MNHNS and CDR2 SASEGT come from the germline V gene. The V gene lost 7 bases and the J gene lost 0 bases, with 10 bases spanning the gap. The CDR3 region has the DNA TGTGCCAGCACCAAACAAAGCTCCTACAATGAGCAGTTCTTC. Amino acids: CASTKQSSYNEQFF.